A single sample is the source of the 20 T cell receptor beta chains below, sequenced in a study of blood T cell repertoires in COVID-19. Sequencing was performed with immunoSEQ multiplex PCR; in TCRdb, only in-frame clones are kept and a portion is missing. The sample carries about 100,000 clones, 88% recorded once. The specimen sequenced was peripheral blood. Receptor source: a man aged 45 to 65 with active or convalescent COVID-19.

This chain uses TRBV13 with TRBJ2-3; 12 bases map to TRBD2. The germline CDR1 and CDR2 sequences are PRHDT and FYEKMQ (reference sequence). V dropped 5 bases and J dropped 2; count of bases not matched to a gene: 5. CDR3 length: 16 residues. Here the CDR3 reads CASSLRLAGATDTQYF. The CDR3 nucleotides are TGTGCCAGCAGCCTAAGACTAGCGGGAGCCACAGATACGCAGTATTTT.

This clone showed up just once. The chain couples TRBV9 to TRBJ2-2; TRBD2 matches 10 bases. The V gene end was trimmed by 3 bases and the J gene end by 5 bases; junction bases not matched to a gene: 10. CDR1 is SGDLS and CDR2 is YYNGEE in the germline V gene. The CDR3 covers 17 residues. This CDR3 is CASSDSGRTRWTGELFF. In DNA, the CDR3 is TGTGCCAGCAGCGATAGCGGGAGGACCCGATGGACCGGGGAGCTGTTTTTT.

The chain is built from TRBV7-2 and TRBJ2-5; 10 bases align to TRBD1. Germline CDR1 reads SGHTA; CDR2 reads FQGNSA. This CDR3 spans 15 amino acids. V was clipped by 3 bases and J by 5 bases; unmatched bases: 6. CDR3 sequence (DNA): TGTGCCAGCAGCTTCGACAGGGGGCTGACGGAGACCCAGTACTTC. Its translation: CASSFDRGLTETQYF. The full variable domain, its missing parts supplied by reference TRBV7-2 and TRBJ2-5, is GAGVSQSPSNKVTEKGKDVELRCDPISGHTALYWYRQSLGQGLEFLIYFQGNSAPDKSGLPSDRFSAERTGGSVSTLTIQRTQQEDSAVYLCASSFDRGLTETQYFGPGTRLLVL.

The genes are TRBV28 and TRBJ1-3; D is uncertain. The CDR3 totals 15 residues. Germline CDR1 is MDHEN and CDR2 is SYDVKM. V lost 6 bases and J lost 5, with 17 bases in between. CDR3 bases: TGTGCCAGCAGCCCCCTCGGGCGGGTGAGAAACACCATATATTTT. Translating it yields CASSPLGRVRNTIYF.

As DNA, the CDR3 is TGCGCCAGCAGCCAAGAGGTCGGCAGCTTGAGGTATAATTCACCCCTCCACTTT. As protein: CASSQEVGSLRYNSPLHF. The chain joins TRBV4-1 to TRBJ1-6, with D hard to call. CDR1 and CDR2 (germline): MGHRA, YSYEKL. The CDR3 covers 18 residues. V lost 0 bases and J 4 bases, leaving 16 bases between the germline ends.

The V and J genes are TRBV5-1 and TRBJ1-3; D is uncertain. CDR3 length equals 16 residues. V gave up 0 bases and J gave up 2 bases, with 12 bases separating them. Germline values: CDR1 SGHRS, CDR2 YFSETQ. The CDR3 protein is CASSLAGGRTGNTIYF. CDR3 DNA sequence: TGCGCCAGCAGCTTGGCTGGAGGGAGAACTGGAAACACCATATATTTT.

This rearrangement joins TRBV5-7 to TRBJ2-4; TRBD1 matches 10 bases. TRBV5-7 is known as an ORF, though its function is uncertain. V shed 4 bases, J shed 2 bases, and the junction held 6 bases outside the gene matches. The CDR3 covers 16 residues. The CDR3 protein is CASSTTGGDPKNIQYF. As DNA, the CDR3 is TGTGCCAGCAGCACGACAGGGGGCGACCCCAAAAACATTCAGTACTTC.

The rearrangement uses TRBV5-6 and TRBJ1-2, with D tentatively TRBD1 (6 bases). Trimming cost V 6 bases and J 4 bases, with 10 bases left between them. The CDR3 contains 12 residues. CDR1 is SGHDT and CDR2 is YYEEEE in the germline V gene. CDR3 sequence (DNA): TGTGCCAGCACCCAGGGGAGCTATGGCTACACCTTC. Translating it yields CASTQGSYGYTF.

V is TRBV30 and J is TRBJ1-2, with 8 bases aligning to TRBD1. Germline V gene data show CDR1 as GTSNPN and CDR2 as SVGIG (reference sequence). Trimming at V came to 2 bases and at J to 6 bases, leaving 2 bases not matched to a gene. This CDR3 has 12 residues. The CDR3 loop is CAWSSGGDGYTF. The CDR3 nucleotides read TGTGCCTGGAGTTCAGGGGGCGATGGCTACACCTTC.

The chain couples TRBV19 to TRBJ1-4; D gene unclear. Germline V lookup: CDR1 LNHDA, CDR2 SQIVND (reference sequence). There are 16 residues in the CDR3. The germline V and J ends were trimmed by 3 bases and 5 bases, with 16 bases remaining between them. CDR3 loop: CASSMRDPRPNEKLFF. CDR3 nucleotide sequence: TGTGCCAGTAGTATGCGGGATCCTCGGCCGAATGAAAAACTGTTTTTT.

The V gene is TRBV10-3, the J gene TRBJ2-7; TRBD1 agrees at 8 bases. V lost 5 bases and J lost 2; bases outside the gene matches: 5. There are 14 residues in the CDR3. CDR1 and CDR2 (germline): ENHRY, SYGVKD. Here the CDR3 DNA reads TGTGCCATCAGTTACAGGGGGTCCGCCTACGAGCAGTACTTC. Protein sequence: CAISYRGSAYEQYF.

CDR3 amino acids: CASRSGGESSPLHF. CDR3 nucleotides: TGTGCCAGCAGATCAGGGGGCGAATCTTCACCCCTCCACTTT. V usage is TRBV2 and J usage is TRBJ1-6; 8 bases fit TRBD1. CDR3 length: 14 residues. Germline V gene data show CDR1 as SNHLY and CDR2 as FYNNEI. Trimming at V came to 6 bases and at J to 9 bases, leaving 7 bases not matched to a gene.

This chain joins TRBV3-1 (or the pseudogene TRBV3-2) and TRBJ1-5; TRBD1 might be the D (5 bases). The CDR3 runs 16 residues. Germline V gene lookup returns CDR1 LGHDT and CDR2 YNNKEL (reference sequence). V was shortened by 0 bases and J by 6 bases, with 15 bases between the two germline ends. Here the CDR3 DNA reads TGTGCCAGCAGCCAAGAAGGAGGAGGGGCAGGTCAGCCCCAGCATTTT. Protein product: CASSQEGGGAGQPQHF.

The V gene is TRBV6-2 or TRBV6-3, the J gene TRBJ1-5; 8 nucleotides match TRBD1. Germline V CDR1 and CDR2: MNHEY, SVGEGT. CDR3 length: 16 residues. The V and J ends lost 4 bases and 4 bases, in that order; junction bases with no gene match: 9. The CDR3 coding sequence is TGTGCCAGCAGTTCAGGTTCAGGGGGCGGGAATCAGCCCCAGCATTTT. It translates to CASSSGSGGGNQPQHF.

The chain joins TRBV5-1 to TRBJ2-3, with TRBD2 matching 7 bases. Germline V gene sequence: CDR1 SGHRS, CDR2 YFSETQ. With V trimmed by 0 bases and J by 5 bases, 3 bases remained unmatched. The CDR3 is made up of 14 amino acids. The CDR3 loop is CASSLAGGLDTQYF. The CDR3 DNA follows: TGCGCCAGCAGCTTGGCCGGGGGGTTAGATACGCAGTATTTT. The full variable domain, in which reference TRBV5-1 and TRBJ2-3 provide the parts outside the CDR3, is KAGVTQTPRYLIKTRGQQVTLSCSPISGHRSVSWYQQTPGQGLQFLFEYFSETQRNKGNFPGRFSGRQFSNSRSEMNVSTLELGDSALYLCASSLAGGLDTQYFGPGTRLTVL.

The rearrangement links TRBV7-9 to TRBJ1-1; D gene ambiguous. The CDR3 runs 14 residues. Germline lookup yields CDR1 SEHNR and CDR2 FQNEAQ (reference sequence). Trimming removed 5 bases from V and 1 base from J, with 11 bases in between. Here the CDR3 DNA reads TGTGCCAGCAGCGGCCGTCCGGGGAACACTGAAGCTTTCTTT. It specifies CASSGRPGNTEAFF.

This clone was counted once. CDR3 in amino acids: CASSRTSPYEQYF. The CDR3 nucleotides are TGTGCCAGCAGTCGGACATCACCCTACGAGCAGTACTTC. This chain connects TRBV6-2 or TRBV6-3 to TRBJ2-7; weak D call: TRBD1 (5 bases). Trimming removed 5 bases at V and 2 bases at J, with 10 bases between. The germline CDR1 and CDR2 sequences are MNHEY and SVGEGT. CDR3 size: 13 residues.

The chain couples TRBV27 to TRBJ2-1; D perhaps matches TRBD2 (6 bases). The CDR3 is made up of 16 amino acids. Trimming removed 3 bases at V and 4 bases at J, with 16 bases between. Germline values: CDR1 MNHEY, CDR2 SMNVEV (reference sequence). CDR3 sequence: CASSFRGAFIYNEQFF. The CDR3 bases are TGTGCCAGCAGTTTCCGCGGGGCCTTCATTTACAATGAGCAGTTCTTC.

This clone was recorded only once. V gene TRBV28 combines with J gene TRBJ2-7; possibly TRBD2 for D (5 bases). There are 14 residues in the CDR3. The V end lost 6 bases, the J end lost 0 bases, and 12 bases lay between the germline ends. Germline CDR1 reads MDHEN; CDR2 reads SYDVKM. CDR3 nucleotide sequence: TGTGCCAGCAGCCCCGGCGGGCTCTCCTACGAGCAGTACTTC. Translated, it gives CASSPGGLSYEQYF.

CDR3 nucleotides: TGTGCCAGCAGTTACTCGAACTCCTACGAGCAGTACTTC. It translates to CASSYSNSYEQYF. The V and J genes are TRBV28 and TRBJ2-7; no definite D call. Germline CDR1 is MDHEN and CDR2 is SYDVKM. The CDR3 is made up of 13 amino acids. With 4 bases removed from V and 0 bases from J, the gap between germline ends came to 7 bases.